Below are 24 T cell receptor beta chains sequenced from a single sample in a study of T-cell memory formation after mild COVID-19. A single record per CDR3 protein comes from TCRdb applying MiXCR to the 5' RACE reads. Of 200,000 to 250,000 distinct CDR3 sequences detected, roughly 10% appear once; the ten largest clones hold 3.5% to 4%. The sample comprised PBMCs or a T cell subset sorted from them (not recorded which). All receptors derive from a man between 18 and 35 years old who had mild COVID-19 (a few samples of this study predate the infection). Cell type and time point are not known.

There are many counts of this clonotype. The V call is TRBV5-6, the J call TRBJ2-2; no reliable D call. CDR1 SGHDT and CDR2 YYEEEE come from the germline V gene. The CDR3 contains 14 residues. The ends were cut back, 0 bases at V and 4 bases at J, with 7 bases in the middle. Here the CDR3 reads CASSLGVTTGELFF. The CDR3 DNA reads TGTGCCAGCAGCTTGGGCGTGACCACCGGGGAGCTGTTTTTT.

This clonotype was detected a few times. The chain has TRBV11-3 and TRBJ2-1; TRBD2 matches at 11 bases. Per the germline V gene, CDR1 is SGHNT and CDR2 is YENEEA. The CDR3 is 15 residues long. V shed 5 bases and J 8 bases; nucleotides not matched to a gene: 8. CDR3 bases: TGTGCCAGCAGCCCCGCTAGCGGGGGGCGCCATGAGCAGTTCTTC. Encoded protein: CASSPASGGRHEQFF.

This clonotype has more than one count but fewer than ten. This chain links TRBV6-6 with TRBJ1-2; 10 bases fit TRBD1. The CDR3 spans 15 residues. The junction had 9 bases not matched to a gene; V was cut back by 5 bases and J by 6 bases. Germline values: CDR1 MNHNY, CDR2 SVGAGI (reference sequence). CDR3 nucleotide sequence: TGTGCCAGCAGTGACCCAGGGACAGGGGAAAATGGCTACACCTTC. This codes for CASSDPGTGENGYTF.

The chain joins TRBV12-3 or TRBV12-4 to TRBJ2-5, with 9 bases that match TRBD2. Losses at the gene ends were 3 bases for V and 7 bases for J; bases not matched to a gene: 15. The CDR3 covers 17 residues. The CDR3 reads CASSFRSSGGPVGTQYF. Written as DNA, the CDR3 is TGTGCCAGCAGTTTTAGATCGAGCGGGGGGCCCGTGGGGACCCAGTACTTC.

In its sample, this clonotype was seen many times. This chain connects TRBV6-2 or TRBV6-3 to TRBJ2-7; TRBD1 aligns across 10 bases. The CDR3 is made up of 14 amino acids. Germline loops: CDR1 MNHEY, CDR2 SVGEGT. Trimming cost V 6 bases and J 5 bases; bases outside gene matches: 7. The CDR3 region is CASSRRTGGNEQYV. Written as DNA, the CDR3 is TGTGCCAGCAGCCGACGGACAGGGGGAAACGAGCAGTACGTC.

The genes are TRBV11-2 and TRBJ1-2; D is undetermined. The germline gives CDR1 SGHAT, CDR2 FQNNGV. V was cut by 2 bases and J by 4 bases, with 11 bases left in between. The CDR3 is made up of 14 amino acids. In DNA form, the CDR3 reads TGTGCCAGCAGCTTAATCGGGTCTATCTATGGCTACACCTTC. Protein: CASSLIGSIYGYTF. The full variable domain, completed using reference TRBV11-2 and TRBJ1-2, is EAGVAQSPRYKIIEKRQSVAFWCNPISGHATLYWYQQILGQGPKLLIQFQNNGVVDDSQLPKDRFSAERLKGVDSTLKIQPAKLEDSAVYLCASSLIGSIYGYTFGSGTRLTVV.

This clonotype turned up a few times. The chain carries TRBV12-3 or TRBV12-4 and TRBJ2-7; D remains ambiguous. Trimming took 4 bases from V and 0 from J, leaving 19 bases between them. This CDR3 region has 17 residues. CDR3 nucleotide sequence: TGTGCCAGCAGTTCCCTACGTCTCGGGCCGGGCTCCTACGAGCAGTACTTC. It yields the protein CASSSLRLGPGSYEQYF.

This chain links TRBV15 with TRBJ1-2; D not resolved. CDR1 is LNHNV, CDR2 YYDKDF, per germline (reference sequence). Trimming shortened V by 4 bases and J by 3 bases, and 9 bases separated the two germline ends. The CDR3 is made up of 13 amino acids. CDR3 region: CATSIDPDYGYTF. The CDR3 region has the DNA TGTGCCACCAGCATAGACCCAGACTATGGCTACACCTTC.

Many counts were recorded for this clonotype. This chain joins TRBV12-3 or TRBV12-4 and TRBJ2-3, with D tentatively TRBD2 (7 bases). V lost 4 bases and J lost 1, with 15 bases in between. CDR3 size: 16 residues. The CDR3 sequence: CASSSPGGWGTDTQYF. As DNA, the CDR3 is TGTGCCAGCAGTTCACCGGGGGGCTGGGGCACAGATACGCAGTATTTT.

In its sample, this clonotype was seen a few times. This sequence joins TRBV5-4 and TRBJ2-6, with TRBD2 identical over 11 bases. The V and J ends lost 0 bases and 4 bases, in that order; junction bases with no gene match: 6. CDR1 SGHNT and CDR2 YYREEE come from the germline V gene (reference sequence). This CDR3 region has 18 residues. This chain's CDR3 is CASSLGIAGGSGANVLTF. The CDR3 DNA is TGTGCCAGCAGCTTGGGAATAGCGGGGGGGTCCGGGGCCAACGTCCTGACTTTC.

The J gene is TRBJ1-4, the V gene TRBV7-9; TRBD1 might be the D (6 bases). CDR1 and CDR2 (germline): SEHNR, FQNEAQ (reference sequence). CDR3 length: 14 residues. V was cut by 10 bases and J by 0 bases, with 12 bases left in between. Written as DNA, the CDR3 is TGTGCCACCCCTAGGGGGACAACTAATGAAAAACTGTTTTTT. Its translation is CATPRGTTNEKLFF.

Only a few counts were recorded for this clonotype. V usage is TRBV7-8 and J usage is TRBJ1-1; unclear D gene. Germline CDR1 and CDR2: SGHVS and FQNEAQ. Trimming removed 5 bases at V and 1 base at J, with 11 bases between. This CDR3 contains 14 residues. The CDR3: CASSGGYSNTEAFF. The CDR3 DNA is TGTGCCAGCAGCGGAGGGTACTCGAACACTGAAGCTTTCTTT.

Ten or more counts support this clonotype. The rearrangement uses TRBV29-1 and TRBJ1-1, with D perhaps TRBD1 (6 bases). In germline, CDR1 is SQVTM, CDR2 ANQGSEA. V lost 4 bases to trimming and J lost 5 bases, with 11 bases between them. The CDR3 has 12 amino acids. CDR3 in DNA: TGCAGCGTTGGGACAGCGGGGACTGAAGCTTTCTTT. The encoded protein is CSVGTAGTEAFF.

This clonotype was seen only a few times. J is TRBJ2-7 and V is TRBV28; the D gene is possibly TRBD2 (5 bases). Germline loops: CDR1 MDHEN, CDR2 SYDVKM. Trimming stripped 4 bases from V and 3 bases from J, with 16 bases between. There are 15 residues in the CDR3. The CDR3 loop reads CASSSPGKGVYEQYV. The CDR3 bases are TGTGCCAGCAGTTCCCCCGGGAAGGGTGTCTACGAGCAGTACGTC.

CDR3 in DNA: TGTGCCAGTAGTATAGTATCGGAGGGAGACACTGAAGCTTTCTTT. This translates into CASSIVSEGDTEAFF. V and J are TRBV19 and TRBJ1-1; D gene uncertain. The CDR3 covers 15 residues. The V end was cut by 1 base, the J end by 3 bases, with 12 bases between. Germline V gene data show CDR1 as LNHDA and CDR2 as SQIVND (reference sequence).

The sample holds a few counts of this clonotype. This chain uses TRBV5-6 with TRBJ2-2, with D perhaps matching TRBD1 or TRBD2 (5 bases each). The CDR3 contains 14 residues. CDR1 and CDR2 from the germline V gene are SGHDT and YYEEEE. V lost 1 base and J lost 6, with 10 bases in between. The CDR3 is CASSLMGTAGELFF. The CDR3 coding sequence is TGTGCCAGCAGCTTGATGGGGACCGCCGGGGAGCTGTTTTTT.

This clonotype was counted many times. V and J are TRBV4-1 and TRBJ2-4; D gene ambiguous. The ends were cut back, 3 bases at V and 0 bases at J, with 12 bases in the middle. The CDR3 contains 16 residues. Per germline, CDR1 MGHRA and CDR2 YSYEKL. In DNA, the CDR3 is TGCGCCAGCAGCCAGACGGTATCACTAGCCAAAAACATTCAGTACTTC. Encoded protein: CASSQTVSLAKNIQYF.

This clonotype was found a few times. The rearrangement joins TRBV7-2 to TRBJ2-5; 7 bases align to TRBD1. Germline trimming cut 4 bases from V and 3 bases from J; bases unmatched to any gene: 5. Per germline, CDR1 SGHTA and CDR2 FQGNSA. CDR3 length: 14 residues. The CDR3 protein is CASSSTGWEETQYF. Written as DNA, the CDR3 is TGTGCCAGCAGCTCGACAGGGTGGGAAGAGACCCAGTACTTC. The full variable domain, with the rest looked up from reference TRBV7-2 and TRBJ2-5, is GAGVSQSPSNKVTEKGKDVELRCDPISGHTALYWYRQSLGQGLEFLIYFQGNSAPDKSGLPSDRFSAERTGGSVSTLTIQRTQQEDSAVYLCASSSTGWEETQYFGPGTRLLVL.

This clonotype appeared many times. The chain uses TRBV7-2 and TRBJ1-1; D not certain. Germline loops: CDR1 SGHTA, CDR2 FQGNSA. The CDR3 is 14 residues long. The V and J ends lost 5 bases and 3 bases respectively, with 13 bases between them. The CDR3 nucleotides are TGTGCCAGCAGCCTCACGGCGGCGGACACTGAAGCTTTCTTT. This encodes CASSLTAADTEAFF.

This clonotype has a count of ten or more. This rearrangement joins TRBV5-5 to TRBJ1-4; TRBD1 is a possible D gene (5 bases). V lost 5 bases and J lost 8, with 16 bases in between. The CDR3 totals 14 residues. Germline V gene data show CDR1 as SGHKS and CDR2 as YYEKEE (reference sequence). CDR3 in amino acids: CASRRGAEGEKLFF. CDR3 nucleotides: TGTGCCAGCAGGAGAGGGGCCGAAGGGGAAAAACTGTTTTTT.

This clonotype was seen many times. The V gene is TRBV7-9, the J gene TRBJ1-1, with TRBD1 identical over 7 bases. V lost 5 bases to trimming and J lost 1 base; unmatched junction nucleotides: 4. The CDR3 totals 14 residues. CDR1 and CDR2 from the germline V gene are SEHNR and FQNEAQ (reference sequence). CDR3 sequence (DNA): TGTGCCAGCAGCCTCCGGACAGGGAACACTGAAGCTTTCTTT. Translation: CASSLRTGNTEAFF.

This clonotype was recorded at least ten times. In DNA, the CDR3 is TGCGCCAGCAGACCGGCTGGGGCTAGCGGGGGGACCTACAATGAGCAGTTCTTC. The encoded protein is CASRPAGASGGTYNEQFF. The chain carries TRBV5-1 and TRBJ2-1; TRBD2 aligns across 11 bases. The CDR3 is 18 amino acids. V gave up 5 bases and J gave up 2 bases; unmatched junction bases: 12. Germline values: CDR1 SGHRS, CDR2 YFSETQ.

Remarks on this clonotype: This may be a read error, as it is one base from a much larger clone. Here the CDR3 DNA reads TGTGCCAGCAGCGCAGGCTTTCAAGAGACCAAGTACTTC. This encodes CASSAGFQETKYF. V is TRBV9 and J is TRBJ2-5; D is ambiguous. In germline, CDR1 is SGDLS, CDR2 YYNGEE. This CDR3 spans 13 amino acids.

This clonotype was found a few times. The chain uses TRBV20-1 and TRBJ2-3; D might be TRBD2 (7 bases). The germline V gene has CDR1 DFQATT and CDR2 SNEGSKA (reference sequence). V was cut by 3 bases and J by 1 base, with 11 bases left in between. This CDR3 region has 14 residues. DNA of the CDR3: TGCAGTGCTAGTCCGCGGGGGCGCACAGATACGCAGTATTTT. Protein sequence: CSASPRGRTDTQYF.